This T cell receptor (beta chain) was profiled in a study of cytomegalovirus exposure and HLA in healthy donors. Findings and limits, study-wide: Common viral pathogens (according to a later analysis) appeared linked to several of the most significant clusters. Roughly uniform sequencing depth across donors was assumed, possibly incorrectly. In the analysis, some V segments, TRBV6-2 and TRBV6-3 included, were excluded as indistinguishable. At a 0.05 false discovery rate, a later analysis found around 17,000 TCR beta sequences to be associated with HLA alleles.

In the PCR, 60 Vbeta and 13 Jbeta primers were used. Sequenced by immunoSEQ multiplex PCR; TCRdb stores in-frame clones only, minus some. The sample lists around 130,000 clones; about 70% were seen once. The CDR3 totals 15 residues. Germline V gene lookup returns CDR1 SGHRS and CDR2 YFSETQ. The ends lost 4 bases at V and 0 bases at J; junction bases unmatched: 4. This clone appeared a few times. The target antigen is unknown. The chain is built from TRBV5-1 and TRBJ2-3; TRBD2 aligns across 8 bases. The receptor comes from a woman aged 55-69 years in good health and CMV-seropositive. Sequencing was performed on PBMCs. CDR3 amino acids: CASSISGESTDTQYF. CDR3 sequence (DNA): TGCGCCAGCAGCATTAGCGGGGAGAGCACAGATACGCAGTATTTT. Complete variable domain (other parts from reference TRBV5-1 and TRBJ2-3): KAGVTQTPRYLIKTRGQQVTLSCSPISGHRSVSWYQQTPGQGLQFLFEYFSETQRNKGNFPGRFSGRQFSNSRSEMNVSTLELGDSALYLCASSISGESTDTQYFGPGTRLTVL.